The T cell receptor beta chain described here comes from a study of memory CD4+ T cells and cytomegalovirus serostatus. Background on the study: This sample comes from healthy Belgian adults, several CMV seropositive, 24 seronegative.

Findings and caveats of the study: Of 150 to 200 reported CMV TCRbeta sequences, around 63 were found in memory CD4+ repertoires.

How the authors handled the data: Out-of-frame sequences were removed, leaving some 2 million distinct TCRbeta sequences. TCRdb's copy holds only in-frame clones and misses some; the assay was immunoSEQ multiplex PCR. The V and J calls and the clone size are those of that table, but D and trimming were determined from the DNA. Altogether tens of thousands of clones are present, roughly 78% being singletons, with the ten largest covering about 0.8%. For this clone: Its antigen is unknown.

Single viable CD3+CD4+CD8-CD45RO+ cells were sorted as the memory CD4+ T cells. V was clipped by 5 bases and J by 1 base, with 8 bases between them. The CDR3 totals 13 residues. The germline CDR1 and CDR2 sequences are SGHAT and FQNNGV. The source is an adult in good health and CMV-seronegative. The gene calls are TRBV11-2 and TRBJ1-1, with D tentatively TRBD1 (5 bases). The sample comprised memory CD4+ T cells from blood. In DNA, the CDR3 is TGTGCCAGCAGCCTTGACAGGAACACTGAAGCTTTCTTT. Translating it yields CASSLDRNTEAFF.